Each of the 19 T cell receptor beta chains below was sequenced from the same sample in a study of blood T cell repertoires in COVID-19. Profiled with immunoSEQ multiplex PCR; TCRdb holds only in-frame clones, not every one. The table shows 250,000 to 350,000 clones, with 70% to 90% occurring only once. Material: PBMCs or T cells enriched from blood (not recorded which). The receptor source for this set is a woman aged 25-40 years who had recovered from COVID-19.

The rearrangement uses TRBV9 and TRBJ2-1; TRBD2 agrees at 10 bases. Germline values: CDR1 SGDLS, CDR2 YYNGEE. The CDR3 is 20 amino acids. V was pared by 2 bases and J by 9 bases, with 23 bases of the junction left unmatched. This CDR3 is CASSVETLIKREGRVSEQFF. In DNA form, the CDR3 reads TGTGCCAGCAGCGTCGAGACACTGATAAAGCGGGAGGGCCGAGTAAGTGAGCAGTTCTTC.

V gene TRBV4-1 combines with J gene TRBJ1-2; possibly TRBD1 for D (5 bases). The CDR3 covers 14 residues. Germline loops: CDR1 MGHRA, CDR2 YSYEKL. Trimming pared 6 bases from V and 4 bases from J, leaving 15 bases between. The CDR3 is CASRNYGGGYGYTF. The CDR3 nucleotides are TGCGCCAGCAGAAACTACGGCGGGGGCTATGGCTACACCTTC.

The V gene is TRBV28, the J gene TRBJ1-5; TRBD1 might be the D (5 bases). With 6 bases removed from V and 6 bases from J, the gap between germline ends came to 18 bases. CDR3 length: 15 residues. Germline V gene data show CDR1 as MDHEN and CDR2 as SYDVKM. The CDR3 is CASSSRWGDRQPQHF. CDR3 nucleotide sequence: TGTGCCAGCAGCTCAAGATGGGGGGATCGTCAGCCCCAGCATTTT.

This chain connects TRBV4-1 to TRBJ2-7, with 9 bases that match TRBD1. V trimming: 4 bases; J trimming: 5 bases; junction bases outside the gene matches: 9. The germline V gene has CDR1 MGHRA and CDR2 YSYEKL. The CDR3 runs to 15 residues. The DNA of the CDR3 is TGCGCCAGCAGCCGCCCGGGACAGGGTAGCGACGAGCAGTACTTC. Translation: CASSRPGQGSDEQYF.

DNA of the CDR3: TGTGCCAGCAGCTTAGATCCTGGGGCGACAGCTTACTATGGCTACACCTTC. The encoded protein is CASSLDPGATAYYGYTF. The rearrangement joins TRBV11-3 to TRBJ1-2, with D maybe TRBD1 (5 bases). This CDR3 region has 17 residues. Germline V CDR1 and CDR2: SGHNT, YENEEA. Trimming removed 0 bases at V and 3 bases at J, with 17 bases between.

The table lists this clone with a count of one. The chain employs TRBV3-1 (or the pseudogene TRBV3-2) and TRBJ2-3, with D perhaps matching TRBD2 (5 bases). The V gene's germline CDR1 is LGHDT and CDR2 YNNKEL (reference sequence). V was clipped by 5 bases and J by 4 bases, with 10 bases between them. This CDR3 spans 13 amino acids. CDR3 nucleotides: TGTGCCAGCAGCTCGGTACTAGCAGATACGCAGTATTTT. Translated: CASSSVLADTQYF.

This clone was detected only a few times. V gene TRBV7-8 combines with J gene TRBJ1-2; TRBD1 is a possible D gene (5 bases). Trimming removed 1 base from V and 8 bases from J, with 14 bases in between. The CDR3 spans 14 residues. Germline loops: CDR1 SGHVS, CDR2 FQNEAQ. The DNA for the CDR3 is TGTGCCAGCAGCTTAGACCCCCAGGGCGCGGGCTACACCTTC. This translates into CASSLDPQGAGYTF. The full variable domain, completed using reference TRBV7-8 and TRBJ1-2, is GAGVSQSPRYKVAKRGQDVALRCDPISGHVSLFWYQQALGQGPEFLTYFQNEAQLDKSGLPSDRFFAERPEGSVSTLKIQRTQQEDSAVYLCASSLDPQGAGYTFGSGTRLTVV.

CDR3 nucleotides: TGCGCCAGCAGCCGGACAGGTCTTGTCGAAAAACTGTTTTTT. Translated, it gives CASSRTGLVEKLFF. The chain has TRBV5-1 and TRBJ1-4; 7 bases are a match to TRBD1. The germline V gene has CDR1 SGHRS and CDR2 YFSETQ. This CDR3 is 14 amino acids long. The V segment lost 4 bases and the J segment 8 bases; nucleotides outside the gene matches: 8. The complete variable domain, with remaining parts taken from reference TRBV5-1 and TRBJ1-4, reads KAGVTQTPRYLIKTRGQQVTLSCSPISGHRSVSWYQQTPGQGLQFLFEYFSETQRNKGNFPGRFSGRQFSNSRSEMNVSTLELGDSALYLCASSRTGLVEKLFFGSGTQLSVL.

The CDR3 sequence: CASSVGQGIRSRYTF. CDR3 nucleotide sequence: TGCGCCAGCAGCGTGGGACAGGGGATTAGATCTAGGTACACCTTC. The rearrangement links TRBV5-1 to TRBJ1-2; 10 bases are shared with TRBD1. Losses at the gene ends were 4 bases for V and 11 bases for J; bases not matched to a gene: 14. The CDR3 contains 15 residues. The germline V gene encodes CDR1 SGHRS and CDR2 YFSETQ. Combining the CDR3 with reference TRBV5-1 and TRBJ1-2 gives the whole variable domain KAGVTQTPRYLIKTRGQQVTLSCSPISGHRSVSWYQQTPGQGLQFLFEYFSETQRNKGNFPGRFSGRQFSNSRSEMNVSTLELGDSALYLCASSVGQGIRSRYTFGSGTRLTVV.

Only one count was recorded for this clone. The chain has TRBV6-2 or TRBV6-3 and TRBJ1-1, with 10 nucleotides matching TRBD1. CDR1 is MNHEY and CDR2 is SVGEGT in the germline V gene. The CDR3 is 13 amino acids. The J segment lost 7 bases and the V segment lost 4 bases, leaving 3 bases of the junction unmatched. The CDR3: CASSSGQGDEAFF. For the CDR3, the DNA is TGTGCCAGCAGTTCCGGACAGGGGGATGAAGCTTTCTTT.

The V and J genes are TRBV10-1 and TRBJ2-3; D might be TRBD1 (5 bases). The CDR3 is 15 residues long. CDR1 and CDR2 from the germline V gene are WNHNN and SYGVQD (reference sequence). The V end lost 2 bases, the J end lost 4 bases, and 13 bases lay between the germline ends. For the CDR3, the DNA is TGCGCCAGCAGTGAGCCCCAGGGTGAGGCAGATACGCAGTATTTT. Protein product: CASSEPQGEADTQYF.

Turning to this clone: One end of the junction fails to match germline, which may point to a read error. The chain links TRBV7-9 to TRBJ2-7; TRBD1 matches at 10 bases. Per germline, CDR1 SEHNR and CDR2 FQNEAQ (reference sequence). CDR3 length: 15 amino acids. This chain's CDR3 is CASSPPGTGELRRDF. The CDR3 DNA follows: TGTGCCAGCAGCCCCCCCGGGACAGGGGAGTTACGTCGAGACTTC.

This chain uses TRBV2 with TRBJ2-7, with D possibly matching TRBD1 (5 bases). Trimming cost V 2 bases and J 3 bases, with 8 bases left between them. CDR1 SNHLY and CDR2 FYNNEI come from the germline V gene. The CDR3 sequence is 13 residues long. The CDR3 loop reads CASSERGNYEQYF. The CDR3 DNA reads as TGTGCCAGCAGTGAAAGGGGAAACTACGAGCAGTACTTC.

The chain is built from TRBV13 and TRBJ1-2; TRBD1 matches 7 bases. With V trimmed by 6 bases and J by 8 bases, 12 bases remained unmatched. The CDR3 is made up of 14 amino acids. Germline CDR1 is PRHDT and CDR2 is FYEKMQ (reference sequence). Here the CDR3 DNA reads TGTGCCAGCAGGGATCGACAGGGCCTTAGGGGCTACACCTTC. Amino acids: CASRDRQGLRGYTF.

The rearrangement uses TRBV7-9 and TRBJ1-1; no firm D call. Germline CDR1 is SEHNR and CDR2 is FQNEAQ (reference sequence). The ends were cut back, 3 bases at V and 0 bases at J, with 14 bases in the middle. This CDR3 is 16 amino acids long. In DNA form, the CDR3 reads TGTGCCAGCAGCTTGATCATATGGGCCGTGAACACTGAAGCTTTCTTT. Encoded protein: CASSLIIWAVNTEAFF.

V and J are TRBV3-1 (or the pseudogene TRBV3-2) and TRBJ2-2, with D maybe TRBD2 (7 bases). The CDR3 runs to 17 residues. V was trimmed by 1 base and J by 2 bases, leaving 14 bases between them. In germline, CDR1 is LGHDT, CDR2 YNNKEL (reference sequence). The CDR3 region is CASSQGGGALNTGELFF. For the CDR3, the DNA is TGTGCCAGCAGCCAAGGAGGGGGGGCACTTAACACCGGGGAGCTGTTTTTT.

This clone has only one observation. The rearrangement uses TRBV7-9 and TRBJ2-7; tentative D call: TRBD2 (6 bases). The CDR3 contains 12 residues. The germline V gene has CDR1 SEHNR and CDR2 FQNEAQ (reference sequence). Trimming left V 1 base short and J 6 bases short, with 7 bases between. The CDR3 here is CASSLGSGEQYF. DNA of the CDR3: TGTGCCAGCAGCTTAGGTAGCGGCGAGCAGTACTTC.

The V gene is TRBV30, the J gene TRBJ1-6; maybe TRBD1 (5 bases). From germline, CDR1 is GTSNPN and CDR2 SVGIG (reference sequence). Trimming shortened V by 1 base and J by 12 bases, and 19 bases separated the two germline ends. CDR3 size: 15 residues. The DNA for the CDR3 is TGTGCCTGGAGTGAGGGGCCGCCCCGAGGTAGACCCCTCCACTTT. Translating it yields CAWSEGPPRGRPLHF.

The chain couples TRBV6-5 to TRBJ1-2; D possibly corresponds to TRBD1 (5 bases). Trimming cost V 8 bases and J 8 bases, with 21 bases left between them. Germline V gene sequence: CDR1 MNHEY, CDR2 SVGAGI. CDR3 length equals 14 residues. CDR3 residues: CASSLSRANRGYTF. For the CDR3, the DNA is TGTGCCAGCTCACTATCTCGGGCTAACAGGGGCTACACCTTC.